A selection of T cell receptor beta chains follows, all from one sample in a study of identical twins. From the 5' RACE reads, TCRdb called clonotypes with MiXCR, one entry per CDR3 protein. The sample shows a few hundred thousand distinct CDR3 sequences, approximately 9.6% of them seen only once. These data were likewise used in another study, on yellow fever vaccine responses in identical twins.

Sequenced material: PBMCs. Source of these receptors: a woman between 18 and 29 years old in good health. Each CDR3 is given with its conserved first and last residue. The D gene is left open where the match is weak. Clone size is not always given. Where it is, it says once, few, many or a class for expanded clones.

TRBV4-3	many	TRBJ2-1	-	TGCGCCAGCAGCCAAGGAAAATTTTCCTACAATGAGCAGTTCTTC	CASSQGKFSYNEQFF
TRBV7-6	-	TRBJ2-5	TRBD2	TGTGCCAGCAGCTTAGCTAGCGGGACCAGTCAAGAGACCCAGTACTTC	CASSLASGTSQETQYF
TRBV2	few	TRBJ2-7	TRBD2	TGTGCCAGCAGTGATAGCGGGACGGACGAGCAGTACTTC	CASSDSGTDEQYF
TRBV6-1	many	TRBJ2-2	TRBD1	TGTGCCAGCAGACCCGGGACAGGGAACACCGGGGAGCTGTTTTTT	CASRPGTGNTGELFF
TRBV25-1	few	TRBJ2-6	-	TGTGCCAGCAGTGAATCATTCGCTCGGGAGGGGGCAAAGGCCAACGTCCTGACTTTC	CASSESFAREGAKANVLTF
TRBV7-2	-	TRBJ2-1	-	TGTGCCAGCAGCTTAGGTCTGGGTCCCAATGAGCAGTTCTTC	CASSLGLGPNEQFF
TRBV20-1	few	TRBJ2-3	-	TGCAGTGCTAAAGGAGGGGGTAGCATCAGCACAGATACGCAGTATTTT	CSAKGGGSISTDTQYF
TRBV28	many	TRBJ2-2	TRBD1	TGTGCCAGCACCCCAGGGGGACCCGGGGAGCTGTTTTTT	CASTPGGPGELFF
TRBV20-1	-	TRBJ1-6	-	TGCAGTGCTCCTTCAGTCAACTCACCCCTCCACTTT	CSAPSVNSPLHF
TRBV5-1	few	TRBJ2-4	-	TGCGCCAGCCGCGATTTAGGGGGGGTCAAAAACATTCAGTACTTC	CASRDLGGVKNIQYF
TRBV7-2	many	TRBJ1-3	TRBD1	TGTGCCAGCAGCTCAAAACAGGGGGCCGGTGGAAACACCATATATTTT	CASSSKQGAGGNTIYF
TRBV30	-	TRBJ1-4	TRBD1	TGTGCCTGGGGTACTCTCCAGGGGGTTCGGGTGTTTTTT	CAWGTLQGVRVFF
TRBV3-1	-	TRBJ2-3	-	TGTGCCAGCAGCCAAGATGCCGGGTTGGGAGGAGATACGCAGTATTTT	CASSQDAGLGGDTQYF
TRBV10-3	many	TRBJ2-5	TRBD2	TGTGCCATCATGGGGAGCGGGGACTTGGAGACCCAGTACTTC	CAIMGSGDLETQYF
TRBV28	-	TRBJ2-7	-	TGTGCCAGCAACTCCCCCGTCGGGGGTTTGTACGAGCAGTACTTC	CASNSPVGGLYEQYF
TRBV24-1	many	TRBJ2-1	TRBD2	TGTGCCACCAGTGATTTTCCCCTGGGCGGGAGGTTCAGCTCCTACAATGAGCAGTTCTTC	CATSDFPLGGRFSSYNEQFF
TRBV3-1	-	TRBJ1-1	-	TGTGCCAGCAGCCAAGAACCCCAGGGATGGGAGAACACTGAAGCTTTCTTT	CASSQEPQGWENTEAFF
TRBV11-3	-	TRBJ2-7	-	TGTGCCAGGCCTTACGAGCAGTACTTC	CARPYEQYF
TRBV29-1	few	TRBJ2-1	-	TGCAGCGTTACCTCCGGTAATGAGCAGTTCTTC	CSVTSGNEQFF
TRBV29-1	-	TRBJ1-4	-	TGCAGCGTTCCTGGAGGGGGGAATTTTAATGAAAAACTGTTTTTT	CSVPGGGNFNEKLFF
TRBV20-1	-	TRBJ2-1	-	TGCAGTGCTAGACCGTCAGCTAATGGGCATGAGCAGTTCTTC	CSARPSANGHEQFF
TRBV19	-	TRBJ1-2	-	TGTGCCAGTGCGACAGACAACTACTATGGCTACACCTTC	CASATDNYYGYTF
TRBV20-1	-	TRBJ2-1	TRBD2	TGCAGTGCCCCGTCCCTAAGCGGGGGTCGGAATGAGCAGTTCTTC	CSAPSLSGGRNEQFF
TRBV11-2	few	TRBJ2-5	TRBD1	TGTGCCAGCAGCTCCCTGGTCCGGGACAGGGGGCATCAGACCCAGTACTTC	CASSSLVRDRGHQTQYF
TRBV4-1	few	TRBJ2-7	TRBD2	TGCGCCAGCAGCTTAAAAGAACCACCGCGGGAGCGACCCTACGAGCAGTACTTC	CASSLKEPPRERPYEQYF
TRBV14	-	TRBJ2-7	TRBD2	TGTGCCAGCAGGCCCGGGACTACCGACGAGCAGTACTTC	CASRPGTTDEQYF
TRBV11-2	-	TRBJ2-7	-	TGTGCCAGCAGCTTATTGTTTGGCTACGAGCAGTACTTC	CASSLLFGYEQYF
TRBV20-1	few	TRBJ2-2	TRBD2	TGCAGTGCTACCCAGCGGGAGAATTACACCGGGGAGCTGTTTTTT	CSATQRENYTGELFF